The clone carrying this T cell receptor (beta chain) has only a few counts. No antigen is known for it. Trimming took 1 base from V and 0 from J, leaving 11 bases between them. Germline V gene data show CDR1 as SGHTA and CDR2 as FQGTGA. CDR3 length: 16 residues. Researchers prepared the TCRbeta library using unique molecular identifiers, the study reports. One entry per CDR3 protein, called by TCRdb with MiXCR from the PCR reads. The data show hundreds of thousands of distinct CDR3 sequences, roughly 15% seen once. This sample was taken from a study of T-cell reconstitution after alpha-beta-depleted transplantation in children. Whole-study findings and limits: Alpha-beta T cells about two months after transplant reportedly derived from several hundred expanded graft clones. A year had passed since transplant, and T-cell counts and diversity by then came mostly from newly produced T cells.

The sample was PBMCs, mostly from graft donor cells, taken 360 days after TCRalphabeta/CD19-depleted stem cell transplant. This rearrangement joins TRBV7-3 to TRBJ2-3; a possible D gene is TRBD1 (5 bases). The receptor was isolated from a male patient aged 5 to 17 who had a stem cell transplant for acute lymphoblastic leukemia, so the T cells may come from the graft donor. CDR3: CASSLIDRASTDTQYF. The CDR3, as DNA: TGTGCCAGCAGCTTAATCGACAGAGCTAGCACAGATACGCAGTATTTT.